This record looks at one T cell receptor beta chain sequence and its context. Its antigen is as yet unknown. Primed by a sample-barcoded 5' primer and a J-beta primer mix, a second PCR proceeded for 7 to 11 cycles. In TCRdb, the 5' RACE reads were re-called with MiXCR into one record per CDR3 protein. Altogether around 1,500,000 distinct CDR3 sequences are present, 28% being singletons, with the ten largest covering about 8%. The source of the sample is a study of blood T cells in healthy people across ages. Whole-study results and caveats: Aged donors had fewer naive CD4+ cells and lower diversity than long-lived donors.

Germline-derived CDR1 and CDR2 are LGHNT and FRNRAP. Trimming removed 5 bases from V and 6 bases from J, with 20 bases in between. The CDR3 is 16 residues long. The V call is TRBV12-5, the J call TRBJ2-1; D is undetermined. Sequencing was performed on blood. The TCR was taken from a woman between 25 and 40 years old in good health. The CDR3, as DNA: TGTGCTAGTGGTCACCTCAGCCTAGTAAGAGGCAATGAGCAGTTCTTC. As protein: CASGHLSLVRGNEQFF.